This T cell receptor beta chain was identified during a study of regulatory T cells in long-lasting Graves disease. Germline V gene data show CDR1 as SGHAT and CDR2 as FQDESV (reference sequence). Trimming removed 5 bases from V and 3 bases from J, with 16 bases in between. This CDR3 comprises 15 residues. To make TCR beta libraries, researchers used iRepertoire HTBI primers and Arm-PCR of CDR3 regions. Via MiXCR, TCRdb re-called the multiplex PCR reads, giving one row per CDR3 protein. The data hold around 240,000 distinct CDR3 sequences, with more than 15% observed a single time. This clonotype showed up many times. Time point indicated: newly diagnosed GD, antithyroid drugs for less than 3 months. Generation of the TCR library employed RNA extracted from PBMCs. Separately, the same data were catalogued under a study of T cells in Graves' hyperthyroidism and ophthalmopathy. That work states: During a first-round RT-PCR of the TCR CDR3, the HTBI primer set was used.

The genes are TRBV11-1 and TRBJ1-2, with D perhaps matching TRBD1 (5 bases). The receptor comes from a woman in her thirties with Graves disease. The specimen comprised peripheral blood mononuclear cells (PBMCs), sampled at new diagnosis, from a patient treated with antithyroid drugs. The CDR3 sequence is CASSPTGTDDYGYTF. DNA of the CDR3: TGTGCCAGCAGCCCTACCGGGACCGATGACTATGGCTACACCTTC.